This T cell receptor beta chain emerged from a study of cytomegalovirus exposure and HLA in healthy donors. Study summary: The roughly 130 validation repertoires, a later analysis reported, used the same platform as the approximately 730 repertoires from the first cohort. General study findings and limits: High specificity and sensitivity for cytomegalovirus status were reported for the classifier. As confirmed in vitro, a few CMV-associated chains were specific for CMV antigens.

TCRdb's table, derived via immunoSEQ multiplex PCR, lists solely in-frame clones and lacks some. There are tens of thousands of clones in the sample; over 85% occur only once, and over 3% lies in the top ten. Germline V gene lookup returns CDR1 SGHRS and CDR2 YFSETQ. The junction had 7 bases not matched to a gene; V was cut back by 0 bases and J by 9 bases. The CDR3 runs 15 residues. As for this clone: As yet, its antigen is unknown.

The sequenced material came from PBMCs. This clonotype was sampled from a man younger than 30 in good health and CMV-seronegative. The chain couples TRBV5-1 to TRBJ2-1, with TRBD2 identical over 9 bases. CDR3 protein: CASSLVAGASPEQFF. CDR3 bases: TGCGCCAGCAGCTTGGTAGCGGGAGCTTCTCCTGAGCAGTTCTTC.